These 21 T cell receptor beta chains came from one sample sequenced in a study of CD8 T cells in ankylosing spondylitis. TCRdb independently ran MiXCR on the 5' RACE reads; one entry per CDR3 protein. The sample records around 300,000 distinct CDR3 sequences, approximately 15% being singletons. Sample: blood, either unsorted or a sorted T cell fraction (not recorded which). Receptors were obtained from a male donor with ankylosing spondylitis or in good health (not recorded which).

This clonotype was recorded a few times. The chain couples TRBV6-1 to TRBJ1-1; TRBD1 is a possible D gene (6 bases). Trimming stripped 6 bases from V and 5 bases from J, with 16 bases between. From germline, CDR1 is MNHNS and CDR2 SASEGT. This CDR3 region has 14 residues. The CDR3 spells CASRPQGIGTEAFF. The CDR3 DNA reads as TGTGCCAGCAGACCACAGGGAATAGGAACTGAAGCTTTCTTT.

This clonotype has more than one count but fewer than ten. The rearrangement joins TRBV3-1 to TRBJ1-5; D is undetermined. This CDR3 is built from 15 residues. Trimming took 3 bases from V and 0 from J, leaving 9 bases between them. Germline V lookup: CDR1 LGHDT, CDR2 YNNKEL (reference sequence). The CDR3 reads CASSHGSYSNQPQHF. CDR3 in DNA: TGTGCCAGCAGCCATGGGTCTTATAGCAATCAGCCCCAGCATTTT.

This clonotype was found a few times. The chain joins TRBV20-1 to TRBJ1-1; TRBD1 might be the D (6 bases). CDR3 length equals 11 residues. V was shortened by 5 bases and J by 7 bases, with 11 bases between the two germline ends. Germline V gives CDR1 DFQATT, CDR2 SNEGSKA (reference sequence). The CDR3 region is CSALWTVEAFF. In nucleotides, the CDR3 is TGCAGTGCTCTCTGGACAGTTGAAGCTTTCTTT.

This clonotype was seen more than once but under ten times. This CDR3 is CASSPHRDNSPLHF. The CDR3 DNA is TGTGCCAGCAGCCCCCACCGGGATAATTCACCCCTCCACTTT. J is TRBJ1-6 and V is TRBV3-1; D not resolved. The CDR3 is 14 amino acids. Germline V gene lookup returns CDR1 LGHDT and CDR2 YNNKEL (reference sequence). Trimming took off 4 bases at V and 5 bases at J, with 9 bases between the two ends.

The sample holds a few counts of this clonotype. The chain recombines TRBV27 with TRBJ2-5; no firm D call. V shed 0 bases and J shed 5 bases, with 7 bases lying between them. The V gene's germline CDR1 is MNHEY and CDR2 SMNVEV (reference sequence). The length of the CDR3 is 13 residues. CDR3 sequence (DNA): TGTGCCAGCAGTTTATCAGGGTGGGAGACCCAGTACTTC. Translated, it gives CASSLSGWETQYF.

The chain employs TRBV30 and TRBJ2-7; D tentatively reads TRBD1 or TRBD2 (5 bases each). V was pared by 3 bases and J by 2 bases, with 8 bases between. CDR3 length: 12 residues. Germline CDR1 and CDR2: GTSNPN and SVGIG (reference sequence). CDR3 region: CAWRKGPYEQYF. The CDR3 coding sequence is TGTGCCTGGAGAAAGGGACCCTACGAGCAGTACTTC.

This clonotype was seen ten or more times. The chain employs TRBV4-1 and TRBJ2-1; no clear D. The CDR3 contains 15 residues. Trimming took 2 bases from V and 7 from J, leaving 15 bases between them. Germline assignment: CDR1 MGHRA and CDR2 YSYEKL. CDR3 protein: CASSQRTLPGNEQFF. The CDR3 region has the DNA TGCGCCAGCAGCCAAAGAACCCTCCCCGGGAATGAGCAGTTCTTC.

This clonotype was seen only a few times. This chain connects TRBV6-1 to TRBJ2-7; possible D gene TRBD2, 5 bases. Looked up from germline, CDR1 is MNHNS and CDR2 is SASEGT. V lost 9 bases and J lost 0, with 18 bases in between. The CDR3 is 15 amino acids. The CDR3 sequence is CARSPSSRSSYEQYF. DNA for the CDR3: TGTGCCAGGTCCCCATCTAGCCGGAGCTCCTACGAGCAGTACTTC.

This clonotype was seen a few times. This chain connects TRBV12-3 or TRBV12-4 to TRBJ2-7, with TRBD1 identical over 12 bases. V was pared by 7 bases and J by 7 bases, with 8 bases of the junction left unmatched. This CDR3 is 14 amino acids long. The CDR3 reads CASTPGQGADEQYF. CDR3 DNA: TGTGCCAGCACCCCGGGACAGGGGGCTGATGAGCAGTACTTC.

There are a few counts of this clonotype. The chain couples TRBV12-3 or TRBV12-4 to TRBJ2-7; a possible D gene is TRBD2 (6 bases). The CDR3 runs 15 residues. Trimming took 5 bases from V and 5 from J, leaving 19 bases between them. The CDR3 nucleotides are TGTGCCAGCAGTCCCTTGGGCAGCGGGCGCGACGAGCAGTACTTC. Protein sequence: CASSPLGSGRDEQYF.

This chain joins TRBV18 and TRBJ1-2; D ambiguous. Trimming pared 3 bases from V and 10 bases from J, leaving 15 bases between. Germline CDR1 KGHSH, CDR2 LQKENI. The CDR3 covers 13 residues. The CDR3: CASSPTGSGPYTF. In DNA, the CDR3 is TGTGCCAGCTCACCGACTGGGTCTGGGCCCTACACCTTC.

This clonotype was found a few times. The chain joins TRBV20-1 to TRBJ2-7; perhaps TRBD2 as D (6 bases). Germline CDR1 is DFQATT and CDR2 is SNEGSKA (reference sequence). V was shortened by 7 bases and J by 2 bases, with 15 bases between the two germline ends. The CDR3 has 13 residues. CDR3 DNA sequence: TGCAGTGGGAGGGAGGTCTCTACCTACGAGCAGTACTTC. Residues: CSGREVSTYEQYF.

This chain uses TRBV5-1 with TRBJ2-1, with 9 positions matching TRBD2. The CDR3 totals 15 residues. Germline trimming cut 1 base from V and 7 bases from J; bases unmatched to any gene: 6. From germline, CDR1 is SGHRS and CDR2 YFSETQ. The CDR3 loop reads CASSLRLAELNEQFF. CDR3 nucleotides: TGCGCCAGCAGCTTGCGACTAGCGGAACTTAATGAGCAGTTCTTC.

This clonotype was counted between two and nine times. V usage is TRBV18 and J usage is TRBJ2-2; D is perhaps TRBD1 (6 bases). Germline V gene lookup returns CDR1 KGHSH and CDR2 LQKENI. V was cut by 8 bases and J by 3 bases, with 13 bases left in between. CDR3 length: 14 amino acids. The CDR3 is CASAQGTDTGELFF. The DNA for the CDR3 is TGTGCCAGCGCACAGGGAACGGACACCGGGGAGCTGTTTTTT.

The chain links TRBV20-1 to TRBJ2-3, with 15 nucleotides matching TRBD2. CDR1 and CDR2 (germline): DFQATT, SNEGSKA (reference sequence). The CDR3 is 18 amino acids. Trimming cost V 3 bases and J 0 bases; bases outside gene matches: 7. CDR3 nucleotide sequence: TGCAGTGCTAGGCGCGGGACTAGCGGGGGGTCTAGCACAGATACGCAGTATTTT. It encodes CSARRGTSGGSSTDTQYF.

A few counts support this clonotype. Germline and junction disagree at one end, which may indicate a read error. The V call is TRBV5-1, the J call TRBJ2-7; either TRBD1 or TRBD2 may supply D (5 bases each). Germline V CDR1 and CDR2: SGHRS, YFSETQ. The CDR3 is 14 amino acids. The CDR3 nucleotides are TGCGCCAGCAGCTTGGCCGGTAGGGGCGCAGAGGAGGACTTC. Its protein product is CASSLAGRGAEEDF.

The chain links TRBV5-6 to TRBJ2-7, with no clear D. V lost 1 base, J lost 6 bases, and 8 bases lay in between. The germline V gene encodes CDR1 SGHDT and CDR2 YYEEEE. The length of the CDR3 is 12 residues. Here the CDR3 DNA reads TGTGCCAGCAGCTTGCCTCTCGGCGAGCAGTACTTC. Protein sequence: CASSLPLGEQYF. The full variable domain, its missing parts supplied by reference TRBV5-6 and TRBJ2-7, is DAGVTQSPTHLIKTRGQQVTLRCSPKSGHDTVSWYQQALGQGPQFIFQYYEEEERQRGNFPDRFSGHQFPNYSSELNVNALLLGDSALYLCASSLPLGEQYFGPGTRLTVT.

This clonotype was seen a few times. The chain couples TRBV29-1 to TRBJ2-3; no reliable D call. Per germline, CDR1 SQVTM and CDR2 ANQGSEA. The CDR3 is 12 amino acids. V lost 5 bases to trimming and J lost 4 bases, with 10 bases between them. CDR3 loop: CSVKYNSDTQYF. As DNA, the CDR3 is TGCAGCGTTAAGTACAACTCAGATACGCAGTATTTT.

This clonotype was observed a few times. V usage is TRBV6-2 or TRBV6-3 and J usage is TRBJ2-1; D is undetermined. The CDR3 is made up of 15 amino acids. V was clipped by 2 bases and J by 3 bases, with 11 bases between them. Germline V gene sequence: CDR1 MNHEY, CDR2 SVGEGT. The CDR3 DNA reads as TGTGCCAGCAGTTACGGGTCTGGGAACTACAATGAGCAGTTCTTC. This sequence encodes CASSYGSGNYNEQFF.

The J gene is TRBJ2-1, the V gene TRBV20-1; TRBD2 is a possible D gene (5 bases). CDR1 and CDR2 from the germline V gene are DFQATT and SNEGSKA (reference sequence). The CDR3 sequence is 12 residues long. Trimming pared 3 bases from V and 4 bases from J, leaving 7 bases between. The CDR3 spells CSASRLYNEQFF. The CDR3 region has the DNA TGCAGTGCTAGCCGACTATACAATGAGCAGTTCTTC.

This chain connects TRBV7-9 to TRBJ1-1; 9 bases map to TRBD1. Germline loops: CDR1 SEHNR, CDR2 FQNEAQ (reference sequence). The ends lost 6 bases at V and 7 bases at J; junction bases unmatched: 12. This CDR3 has 15 residues. CDR3 region: CASSQGSPGQGEAFF. The CDR3 DNA is TGTGCCAGCAGTCAGGGAAGTCCGGGACAGGGTGAAGCTTTCTTT. Full variable domain (remainder filled in from reference TRBV7-9 and TRBJ1-1): DTGVSQNPRHKITKRGQNVTFRCDPISEHNRLYWYRQTLGQGPEFLTYFQNEAQLEKSRLLSDRFSAERPKGSFSTLEIQRTEQGDSAMYLCASSQGSPGQGEAFFGQGTRLTVV.